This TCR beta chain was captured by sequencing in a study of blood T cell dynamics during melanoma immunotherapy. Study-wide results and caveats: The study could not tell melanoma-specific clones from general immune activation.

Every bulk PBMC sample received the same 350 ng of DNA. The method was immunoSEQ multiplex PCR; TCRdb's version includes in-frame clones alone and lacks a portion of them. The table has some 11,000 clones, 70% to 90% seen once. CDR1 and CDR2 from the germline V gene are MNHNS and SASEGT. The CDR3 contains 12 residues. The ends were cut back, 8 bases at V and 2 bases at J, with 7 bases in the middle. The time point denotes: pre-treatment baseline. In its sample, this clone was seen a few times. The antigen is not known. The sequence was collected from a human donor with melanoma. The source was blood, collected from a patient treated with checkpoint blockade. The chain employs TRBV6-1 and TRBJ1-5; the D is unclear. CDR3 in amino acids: CASRRGNQPQHF. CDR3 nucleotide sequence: TGTGCCAGCCGTAGGGGCAATCAGCCCCAGCATTTT.